This TCR beta chain derives from a study of T-cell reconstitution after alpha-beta-depleted transplantation in children (dated by TCRdb to between 2015 and 2016). The study in broad terms: T-cell immune reconstitution after TCRalphabeta/CD19-depleted allogeneic hematopoietic cell transplantation in children was quantitatively tracked in the study by means of TCR repertoire profiling.

Library prep was done by PCR. The listed sequencing device is Illumina HiSeq 2500. TCR library preparation used molecular barcoding, with unique molecular identifiers applied to normalize quantification of the TCRbeta repertoire. The public reads were reanalyzed by TCRdb: fastp trimming at Q25, MiXCR alignment, in-frame beta chains only. All rows with the same CDR3 protein become a single entry with the most common DNA and genes. The sample table shows around 370,000 distinct CDR3 sequences, and under 13% are seen once. Together, the top ten hold approximately 2.3% of the sample. This clonotype has only one observation. Its target antigen remains unknown. Base qualities are missing; no much larger clone stands one base away. Support from one read is weak. Including cysteine and phenylalanine, the CDR3 has 12 amino acids. The sequence is cut down to CDR3 DNA, 36 bases in frame from base 1. V loses 5 bases of germline sequence and J loses 8 bases, and the interval between the two ends is 12 bases. According to the germline V gene, CDR1 reads SGHTA and CDR2 reads FQGNSA.

Here the sequenced sample was PBMCs from the stem cell graft donor, taken from the stem cell graft. This receptor was identified in a human donor who donated a stem cell graft to a child with acute lymphoblastic leukemia. The chain employs TRBV7-2 and TRBJ1-2, with a tentative D gene TRBD1 over 6 matching bases. The CDR3 region reads CASSADRTGYTF. The nucleotide sequence is given as TGTGCCAGCAGCGCAGACAGGACAGGCTACACCTTC.